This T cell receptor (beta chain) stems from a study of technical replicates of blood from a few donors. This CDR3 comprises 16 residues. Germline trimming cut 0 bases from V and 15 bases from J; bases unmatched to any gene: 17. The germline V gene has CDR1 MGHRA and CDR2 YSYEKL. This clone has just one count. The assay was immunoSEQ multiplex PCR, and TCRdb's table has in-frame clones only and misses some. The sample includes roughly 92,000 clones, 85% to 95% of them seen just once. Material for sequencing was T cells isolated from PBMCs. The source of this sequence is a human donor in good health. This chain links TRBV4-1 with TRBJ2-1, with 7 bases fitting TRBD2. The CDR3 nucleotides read TGCGCCAGCAGCCAAGACCCCGGGGGTGGGACTATTTTGCCGTTCTTC. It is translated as CASSQDPGGGTILPFF.